The rows below give T cell receptor beta chains drawn from one sample of a study of persistence of HIV-infected CD4 T cells. The antigens these receptors bind are not known. Profiled with immunoSEQ multiplex PCR; TCRdb holds only in-frame clones, not every one. The repertoire holds about 48,000 clones, with about 80% as singletons. The material was CD4+ T cells sorted from PBMCs after roughly 20-hour stimulation, obtained from a patient who received antiretroviral therapy. Receptor source: an adult man with HIV who was CMV-seropositive. CDR3s include the opening cysteine and the closing phenylalanine or tryptophan. Fields, in order: D gene, J gene, clone size, CDR3 length, V gene, CDR3 DNA, CDR3 protein. A D gene is named only where the DNA matches it firmly. Size tells how often a clone was seen (once, few, many) or the class of an expanded clone, and some rows leave it out.

D gene: -
J gene: TRBJ1-2
clone size: -
CDR3 length: 12
V gene: TRBV7-2
CDR3 DNA: TGTGCCAGCACCCCCACAGTCGGTGGCTACACCTTC
CDR3 protein: CASTPTVGGYTF

D gene: -
J gene: TRBJ1-4
clone size: -
CDR3 length: 17
V gene: TRBV5-5
CDR3 DNA: TGTGCCAGCAGCTTGGCGGCCGAGACTTCCTGGAGGGAAAAACTGTTTTTT
CDR3 protein: CASSLAAETSWREKLFF

D gene: -
J gene: TRBJ1-1
clone size: -
CDR3 length: 12
V gene: TRBV7-2
CDR3 DNA: TGTGCCAGCCGAACCGGGCCCGCTGAAGCTTTCTTT
CDR3 protein: CASRTGPAEAFF

D gene: TRBD1
J gene: TRBJ1-6
clone size: medium-sized
CDR3 length: 14
V gene: TRBV19
CDR3 DNA: TGTGCCTCAAGGTGGGACAGCTATAATTCACCCCTCCACTTT
CDR3 protein: CASRWDSYNSPLHF

D gene: TRBD1
J gene: TRBJ1-2
clone size: once
CDR3 length: 13
V gene: TRBV30
CDR3 DNA: TGTGCCTGGAGGACAGACAGGGCTAATGGCTACACCTTC
CDR3 protein: CAWRTDRANGYTF

D gene: TRBD1
J gene: TRBJ1-5
clone size: -
CDR3 length: 15
V gene: TRBV6-5
CDR3 DNA: TGTGCCAGCAGTCGACAGGGTACAACAGATCAGCCCCAGCATTTT
CDR3 protein: CASSRQGTTDQPQHF

D gene: -
J gene: TRBJ1-2
clone size: medium-sized
CDR3 length: 13
V gene: TRBV2
CDR3 DNA: TGTGCCAGTTCTCAGAGGGGCTCGCATGGCTACACCTTC
CDR3 protein: CASSQRGSHGYTF

D gene: -
J gene: TRBJ1-1
clone size: -
CDR3 length: 15
V gene: TRBV5-4
CDR3 DNA: TGTGCCAGCAGCTTGCCGGACGGCCTTTCGGCTGAAGCTTTCTTT
CDR3 protein: CASSLPDGLSAEAFF

D gene: TRBD1
J gene: TRBJ2-7
clone size: few
CDR3 length: 15
V gene: TRBV4-1
CDR3 DNA: TGCGCCAGCAGCCTGGGACAGGGGATAGGGGACGAGCAGTACTTC
CDR3 protein: CASSLGQGIGDEQYF

D gene: -
J gene: TRBJ1-4
clone size: -
CDR3 length: 15
V gene: TRBV7-2
CDR3 DNA: TGTGCCAGCAGTGGGTCGGGAAGAGAAGGAGAAAAACTGTTTTTT
CDR3 protein: CASSGSGREGEKLFF

D gene: -
J gene: TRBJ2-2
clone size: few
CDR3 length: 14
V gene: TRBV30
CDR3 DNA: TGTGCCCGGAAGGAGGGCCTTGGTAACGGGGAGCTGTTTTTT
CDR3 protein: CARKEGLGNGELFF

D gene: TRBD1
J gene: TRBJ1-1
clone size: few
CDR3 length: 15
V gene: TRBV7-8
CDR3 DNA: TGTGCCAGCAGCTTAGTGCAGACAGGGATGACTGAAGCTTTCTTT
CDR3 protein: CASSLVQTGMTEAFF

D gene: -
J gene: TRBJ1-3
clone size: few
CDR3 length: 14
V gene: TRBV7-8
CDR3 DNA: TGTGCCAGCAGCTTAGTTCGGTTTGGAAACACCATATATTTT
CDR3 protein: CASSLVRFGNTIYF

D gene: TRBD1
J gene: TRBJ1-5
clone size: -
CDR3 length: 16
V gene: TRBV6-6
CDR3 DNA: TGTGCCAGCAGTTACAACAGGGGGTCGGGCAATCAGCCCCAGCATTTT
CDR3 protein: CASSYNRGSGNQPQHF

D gene: -
J gene: TRBJ2-5
clone size: -
CDR3 length: 16
V gene: TRBV28
CDR3 DNA: TGTGCCAGCAGTTTACCACGAACTAATATCCAAGAGACCCAGTACTTC
CDR3 protein: CASSLPRTNIQETQYF

D gene: -
J gene: TRBJ1-1
clone size: -
CDR3 length: 13
V gene: TRBV7-9
CDR3 DNA: TGTGCCAGCAGCTTAATCGGGAACACTGAAGCTTTCTTT
CDR3 protein: CASSLIGNTEAFF

D gene: -
J gene: TRBJ1-5
clone size: -
CDR3 length: 14
V gene: TRBV2
CDR3 DNA: TGTGCCAGCAGTGAATTGGCTAGCAATCAGCCCCAGCATTTT
CDR3 protein: CASSELASNQPQHF

D gene: TRBD1
J gene: TRBJ1-2
clone size: -
CDR3 length: 16
V gene: TRBV6-5
CDR3 DNA: TGTGCCAGCAGTTACTCGGGAGGACAGGGAATCTATGGCTACACCTTC
CDR3 protein: CASSYSGGQGIYGYTF

D gene: -
J gene: TRBJ2-2
clone size: once
CDR3 length: 12
V gene: TRBV3-1/TRBV3-2
CDR3 DNA: TGTGCCAGCAGCCAGAACACCGGGGAGCTGTTTTTT
CDR3 protein: CASSQNTGELFF

D gene: TRBD2
J gene: TRBJ2-1
clone size: -
CDR3 length: 19
V gene: TRBV5-1
CDR3 DNA: TGCGCCAGCAGCCTTTGGGAGGGACTAGCGGGACGTGGATACAATGAGCAGTTCTTC
CDR3 protein: CASSLWEGLAGRGYNEQFF

D gene: TRBD1
J gene: TRBJ2-3
clone size: -
CDR3 length: 14
V gene: TRBV18
CDR3 DNA: TGTGCCAGCTCACCGAGACAGGGGACAGATACGCAGTATTTT
CDR3 protein: CASSPRQGTDTQYF

D gene: TRBD2
J gene: TRBJ2-3
clone size: many
CDR3 length: 16
V gene: TRBV7-6
CDR3 DNA: TGTGCCAGCAGCTTAGTTGCGGGAGGGCGGACAGATACGCAGTATTTT
CDR3 protein: CASSLVAGGRTDTQYF

D gene: -
J gene: TRBJ1-5
clone size: -
CDR3 length: 15
V gene: TRBV19
CDR3 DNA: TGTGCCAGTAGTTCAAGGGGGGGACGCAATCAGCCCCAGCATTTT
CDR3 protein: CASSSRGGRNQPQHF

D gene: -
J gene: TRBJ2-2
clone size: -
CDR3 length: 14
V gene: TRBV5-1
CDR3 DNA: TGCGCCAGCAGCTTGGAATCCGGAATTGGGGAGCTGTTTTTT
CDR3 protein: CASSLESGIGELFF

D gene: TRBD1
J gene: TRBJ1-1
clone size: many
CDR3 length: 16
V gene: TRBV7-9
CDR3 DNA: TGTGCCAGCAGCTCCAAACGACAGGGTGAGAACACTGAAGCTTTCTTT
CDR3 protein: CASSSKRQGENTEAFF

D gene: -
J gene: TRBJ1-2
clone size: -
CDR3 length: 15
V gene: TRBV3-1/TRBV3-2
CDR3 DNA: TGTGCCAGCAGCCCCTTAAGGGGGGTTAACTATGGCTACACCTTC
CDR3 protein: CASSPLRGVNYGYTF

D gene: TRBD1
J gene: TRBJ2-4
clone size: -
CDR3 length: 20
V gene: TRBV18
CDR3 DNA: TGTGCCAGCTCACCATCATCAGACAGGGAACTAATAATAGCCAAAAACATTCAGTACTTC
CDR3 protein: CASSPSSDRELIIAKNIQYF